The 27 T cell receptor beta chains below were found in one sample sequenced in a study of blood T cell repertoires in COVID-19. Method: immunoSEQ multiplex PCR; TCRdb's copy keeps in-frame clones and lacks some. The sample holds around 280,000 clones; around 90% are singletons and the top ten take about 1.8%. The sequencing sample was made of PBMCs or T cells enriched from blood (not recorded which). These receptors originate from a woman younger than 35 with acute COVID-19.

The genes are TRBV30 and TRBJ1-2; perhaps TRBD1 as D (5 bases). The CDR3 has 16 residues. V lost 1 base, J lost 2 bases, and 17 bases lay in between. CDR1 is GTSNPN, CDR2 SVGIG, per germline (reference sequence). This chain's CDR3 is CAWSAKRDPRNYGYTF. For the CDR3, the DNA is TGTGCCTGGAGTGCAAAGCGGGACCCCAGGAACTATGGCTACACCTTC.

The rearrangement joins TRBV18 to TRBJ1-5, with D possibly matching TRBD1 (6 bases). V was shortened by 9 bases and J by 4 bases, with 13 bases between the two germline ends. CDR1 KGHSH and CDR2 LQKENI come from the germline V gene. CDR3 length: 13 residues. The CDR3 here is CASLDSLNQPQHF. As DNA, the CDR3 is TGTGCCAGTCTGGACAGTCTTAATCAGCCCCAGCATTTT.

CDR3 nucleotides: TGTGCCAGCAGCAACCGGGACAGGGCCTATGGCTACACCTTC. Translating it yields CASSNRDRAYGYTF. The chain has TRBV7-9 and TRBJ1-2; 9 nucleotides match TRBD1. Germline values: CDR1 SEHNR, CDR2 FQNEAQ (reference sequence). This CDR3 has 14 amino acids. The trim removed 5 bases at V and 4 bases at J, leaving 5 bases unmatched.

The V and J genes are TRBV5-6 and TRBJ1-6; no firm D call. Germline V gives CDR1 SGHDT, CDR2 YYEEEE. The CDR3 has 14 residues. Trimming stripped 2 bases from V and 7 bases from J, with 10 bases between. CDR3 DNA: TGTGCCAGCAGCTTTGGCTCAGTCAATTCACCCCTCCACTTT. Translating gives CASSFGSVNSPLHF. Drawing the rest from reference TRBV5-6 and TRBJ1-6, the complete variable domain is DAGVTQSPTHLIKTRGQQVTLRCSPKSGHDTVSWYQQALGQGPQFIFQYYEEEERQRGNFPDRFSGHQFPNYSSELNVNALLLGDSALYLCASSFGSVNSPLHFGNGTRLTVT.

The chain is built from TRBV9 and TRBJ1-3, with 11 bases matching TRBD1. The CDR3 sequence is 16 residues long. Germline CDR1 reads SGDLS; CDR2 reads YYNGEE. V dropped 3 bases and J dropped 4; count of bases not matched to a gene: 6. This chain's CDR3 is CASSDGTGGDGNTIYF. CDR3 sequence (DNA): TGTGCCAGCAGCGACGGGACAGGGGGTGACGGAAACACCATATATTTT.

This clone showed up just a few times. The rearrangement links TRBV5-1 to TRBJ2-7; tentatively, D is TRBD1 (6 bases). Trimming took 0 bases from V and 3 from J, leaving 13 bases between them. Germline V gives CDR1 SGHRS, CDR2 YFSETQ. The CDR3 length is 15 residues. The CDR3 sequence is CASSLVVGHNYEQYF. CDR3 coding DNA: TGCGCCAGCAGCTTGGTAGTGGGACACAACTACGAGCAGTACTTC.

V and J are TRBV6-1 and TRBJ2-5, with D unresolved. The V end was cut by 2 bases, the J end by 2 bases, with 12 bases between. Per germline, CDR1 MNHNS and CDR2 SASEGT. This CDR3 is 15 amino acids long. CDR3: CASSEQTRRQETQYF. The DNA of the CDR3 is TGTGCCAGCAGTGAACAGACACGAAGACAAGAGACCCAGTACTTC.

The CDR3 protein is CASSYSRAGSGEQYF. CDR3 nucleotide sequence: TGTGCCAGCAGTTACTCTCGGGCAGGGTCAGGCGAGCAGTACTTC. This sequence joins TRBV6-5 and TRBJ2-7; the D gene is possibly TRBD1 (5 bases). Trimming shortened V by 0 bases and J by 6 bases, and 15 bases separated the two germline ends. CDR3 length: 15 residues. Germline CDR1 and CDR2: MNHEY and SVGAGI.

The gene calls are TRBV30 and TRBJ2-7; 7 nucleotides match TRBD1. Per the germline V gene, CDR1 is GTSNPN and CDR2 is SVGIG (reference sequence). V was clipped by 3 bases and J by 1 base; unmatched bases: 6. CDR3 length equals 14 residues. CDR3 nucleotides: TGTGCCTGGAGCATCGACAGGGTGTCCTACGAGCAGTACTTC. Translated: CAWSIDRVSYEQYF.

V gene TRBV15 combines with J gene TRBJ1-2; tentatively, D is TRBD1 (5 bases). Per germline, CDR1 LNHNV and CDR2 YYDKDF (reference sequence). V lost 9 bases and J 7 bases, leaving 12 bases between the germline ends. There are 11 residues in the CDR3. The CDR3 DNA is TGTGCCACGACAAGGGGAAGTGGCTACACCTTC. Amino acids: CATTRGSGYTF.

J is TRBJ2-7 and V is TRBV12-3 or TRBV12-4; unclear D gene. V was cut by 2 bases and J by 3 bases, with 5 bases left in between. The CDR3 consists of 12 residues. The CDR3 sequence: CASSLFHYEQYF. Written as DNA, the CDR3 is TGTGCCAGCAGTTTATTCCACTACGAGCAGTACTTC.

The rearrangement uses TRBV4-3 and TRBJ1-1; TRBD1 is a possible D gene (5 bases). The length of the CDR3 is 14 residues. Germline loops: CDR1 LGHNA, CDR2 YSLEER. V shed 0 bases and J shed 4 bases, with 9 bases lying between them. The CDR3 DNA is TGCGCCAGCAGCCAAGACAGGGTTGGCACTGAAGCTTTCTTT. It translates to CASSQDRVGTEAFF.

This clone was seen more than once but under ten times. V and J are TRBV27 and TRBJ1-2; 7 nucleotides match TRBD1. This CDR3 spans 15 amino acids. Trimming removed 6 bases from V and 7 bases from J; junction bases left unmatched: 14. In germline, CDR1 is MNHEY, CDR2 SMNVEV (reference sequence). The CDR3 DNA sequence: TGTGCCAGCAGCTCTCTACAGGGGAGCATCGGTGGCTACACCTTC. Its translation: CASSSLQGSIGGYTF.

This clone was found once. The chain combines TRBV24-1 with TRBJ2-3, with 12 bases identical to TRBD2. With V trimmed by 3 bases and J by 4 bases, 4 bases remained unmatched. The germline CDR1 and CDR2 sequences are KGHDR and SFDVKD. This CDR3 has 16 residues. The DNA for the CDR3 is TGTGCCACCAGTGATAGACTAGCGGGAGAAGCAGATACGCAGTATTTT. Translating it yields CATSDRLAGEADTQYF.

This chain connects TRBV9 to TRBJ2-7; no clear D gene. This CDR3 has 15 amino acids. V was cut by 0 bases and J by 0 bases, with 10 bases left in between. Germline V gene lookup returns CDR1 SGDLS and CDR2 YYNGEE. The DNA for the CDR3 is TGTGCCAGCAGCGTAGAAAGCGTATCCTCCTACGAGCAGTACTTC. Amino acid sequence: CASSVESVSSYEQYF.

Here the CDR3 DNA reads TGTGCCAGCAGCTTAGTTGCAGTCTCCTATGGCTACACCTTC. Translation: CASSLVAVSYGYTF. The chain couples TRBV7-9 to TRBJ1-2, with D uncertain. The V and J ends lost 1 base and 4 bases respectively, with 10 bases between them. Germline-derived CDR1 and CDR2 are SEHNR and FQNEAQ (reference sequence). CDR3 length: 14 residues.

Concerning this clone itself: Other DNA sequences in this specimen translate into the identical CDR3. V and J are TRBV7-9 and TRBJ2-2, with D possibly TRBD2 on 6 matching bases. This CDR3 is 13 amino acids long. Germline loops: CDR1 SEHNR, CDR2 FQNEAQ (reference sequence). Trimming pared 3 bases from V and 8 bases from J, leaving 10 bases between. CDR3 residues: CASSLTGVGELFF. DNA for the CDR3: TGTGCCAGCAGCTTGACGGGGGTTGGGGAGCTGTTTTTT.

The CDR3 DNA sequence: TGTGCCAGCAGTCGCCGGACTAGCGGATACTACGAGCAGTACTTC. It translates to CASSRRTSGYYEQYF. The chain employs TRBV27 and TRBJ2-7; 10 bases map to TRBD2. The V gene's germline CDR1 is MNHEY and CDR2 SMNVEV (reference sequence). V shed 5 bases and J 3 bases; nucleotides not matched to a gene: 7. The CDR3 length is 15 residues.

The rearrangement uses TRBV9 and TRBJ1-3; 10 bases align to TRBD1. Germline CDR1 is SGDLS and CDR2 is YYNGEE. After removal of 2 bases from V and 3 bases from J, the junction contained 5 bases not matched to a gene. The CDR3 runs 16 residues. CDR3 DNA: TGTGCCAGCAGCGTCGAGACAGGGGGCCGTGGAAACACCATATATTTT. Translating gives CASSVETGGRGNTIYF.

CDR3 sequence: CASSLAREDMNTEAFF. The CDR3 bases are TGTGCCAGCAGCTTAGCGCGGGAAGACATGAACACTGAAGCTTTCTTT. The J gene is TRBJ1-1, the V gene TRBV7-2; D unclear. Germline CDR1 is SGHTA and CDR2 is FQGNSA. The CDR3 has 16 amino acids. V shed 0 bases and J shed 0 bases, with 11 bases lying between them.

The chain combines TRBV28 with TRBJ2-7; 14 positions match TRBD2. CDR1 is MDHEN, CDR2 SYDVKM, per germline. The CDR3 totals 16 residues. V lost 5 bases and J lost 3; bases outside the gene matches: 6. The CDR3 protein is CASSPGLAGEIYEQYF. The CDR3 DNA follows: TGTGCCAGCAGTCCGGGACTAGCGGGAGAGATCTACGAGCAGTACTTC.

This clone was detected a few times. V and J are TRBV28 and TRBJ2-1; TRBD2 agrees at 9 bases. V lost 8 bases and J lost 2; bases outside the gene matches: 4. The CDR3 covers 14 residues. Germline CDR1 is MDHEN and CDR2 is SYDVKM. The CDR3 reads CASSGTSPYNEQFF. CDR3 sequence (DNA): TGTGCCAGCTCCGGGACTAGCCCCTACAATGAGCAGTTCTTC.

The chain couples TRBV28 to TRBJ1-6; no firm D call. The germline gives CDR1 MDHEN, CDR2 SYDVKM. The germline V and J ends were trimmed by 9 bases and 7 bases, with 19 bases remaining between them. CDR3 length: 15 amino acids. The CDR3 DNA reads TGTGCCAGTCTGGGAGCCGCTGCCGGGAATTCACCCCTCCACTTT. It codes for CASLGAAAGNSPLHF.

The V and J genes are TRBV19 and TRBJ1-1; tentatively, D is TRBD1 (6 bases). CDR1 is LNHDA and CDR2 is SQIVND in the germline V gene (reference sequence). CDR3 length: 14 amino acids. V shed 6 bases and J shed 0 bases, with 11 bases lying between them. CDR3 sequence: CASRRRGMNTEAFF. CDR3 DNA: TGTGCCAGTAGGCGCAGGGGCATGAACACTGAAGCTTTCTTT.

The chain employs TRBV5-8 and TRBJ1-2, with 7 bases identical to TRBD1. J was trimmed by 3 bases and V by 4 bases; bases with no gene match: 9. CDR3 size: 15 residues. The germline V gene encodes CDR1 SGHTS and CDR2 YDEGEE. In nucleotides, the CDR3 is TGTGCCAGCAGCCCCAAGGGGGCGCAGGACTATGGCTACACCTTC. Translated: CASSPKGAQDYGYTF.

The CDR3 DNA is TGTGCCAGCAGCGGAGACAGGGGCCGATCCCTCCACTTT. This encodes CASSGDRGRSLHF. J is TRBJ1-6 and V is TRBV9; 8 positions agree with TRBD1. The CDR3 totals 13 residues. The germline V gene has CDR1 SGDLS and CDR2 YYNGEE. J gave up 14 bases and V 3 bases, and 7 bases lay outside the gene matches.

The chain has TRBV9 and TRBJ2-1; D remains unclear. The germline V gene encodes CDR1 SGDLS and CDR2 YYNGEE. The CDR3 consists of 17 residues. V was shortened by 1 base and J by 0 bases, with 14 bases between the two germline ends. CDR3 coding DNA: TGTGCCAGCAGCGTAAGTAGTGTCCCGAGCTCCTACAATGAGCAGTTCTTC. It encodes CASSVSSVPSSYNEQFF.